The source of this TCR beta chain is a study of shared clonotypes between healthy human individuals. This clone was seen a single time. A read error may produce the germline difference seen at one junction end. Here immunoSEQ multiplex PCR was the method, and the copy in TCRdb shows in-frame clones only, minus some. The sample contains some 490,000 clones, about 84% of which appear only once. The germline CDR1 and CDR2 sequences are SSHAT and FNYEAQ (reference sequence). The CDR3 consists of 15 residues. The chain recombines TRBV7-7 with TRBJ2-6; no clear D. Sequencing used PBMCs. The TCR was taken from a woman in her thirties or forties in good health. Some clones in this sample may be carry-over from other donors' samples. In nucleotides, the CDR3 is TGTGCCAGCAGCCTAGGTGGTAAGTGCCACAAAGTCGGGCCTTTC. Its protein is CASSLGGKCHKVGPF.